These T cell receptor beta chains were read from a single sample in a study of control samples from healthy donors and cancer patients. Assay: immunoSEQ multiplex PCR; the TCRdb copy retains only in-frame clones and omits some. The repertoire holds tens of thousands of clones, with about nine tenths as singletons. Sequences were obtained from blood. The source of these receptors is a man aged 50 or older in good health. CDR3s include the opening cysteine and the closing phenylalanine or tryptophan. D genes are given only for firm matches. Not all rows give a size; the values are once, few, many and, for expanded clones, a class.

v_call	d_call	j_call	clone_size	cdr3_nt	cdr3_aa
TRBV11-2	NA	TRBJ2-1	NA	TGTGCCAGCAGCTATCAGGGAGGTAGCTACAATGAGCAGTTCTTC	CASSYQGGSYNEQFF
TRBV25-1	NA	TRBJ1-5	NA	TGTGCCAGCAGTGATCTCCTTGGGAATCAGCCCCAGCATTTT	CASSDLLGNQPQHF
TRBV27	TRBD1	TRBJ2-7	NA	TGTGCCAGCAGGTCATTCGGGACAGGGGACAACGAGCAGTACTTC	CASRSFGTGDNEQYF
TRBV5-6	NA	TRBJ1-2	NA	TGTGCCAGCAGCTCGACCAATGTGCAGGCTAGACGTGGCTACACCTTC	CASSSTNVQARRGYTF
TRBV11-3	NA	TRBJ1-1	NA	TGTGCCAGCAGATTTCAGGGGAGGGACACTGAAGCTTTCTTT	CASRFQGRDTEAFF
TRBV6-2/TRBV6-3	NA	TRBJ2-7	many	TGTGCCAGCAGTTACGGAGGGCCTTCCTACGAGCAGTACTTC	CASSYGGPSYEQYF
TRBV29-1	NA	TRBJ1-1	few	TGCAGCGTTGAAGTCCGGGCGAGCACTGAAGCTTTCTTT	CSVEVRASTEAFF
TRBV7-2	NA	TRBJ1-6	NA	TGTGCCAGCAGCGGGGACTTTAATTCACCCCTCCACTTT	CASSGDFNSPLHF
TRBV7-8	NA	TRBJ2-3	once	TGTGCCAGCAGCTCGTCTGGAGATACGCAGTATTTT	CASSSSGDTQYF
TRBV5-6	NA	TRBJ1-5	NA	TGTGCCAGCAGCTTGGGGACTACAGGGAACAATCAGCCCCAGCATTTT	CASSLGTTGNNQPQHF
TRBV6-5	NA	TRBJ2-3	NA	TGTGCCAGCAGTTACTCGATAGGCGGGACCACAGATACGCAGTATTTT	CASSYSIGGTTDTQYF
TRBV3-1/TRBV3-2	TRBD2	TRBJ2-5	NA	TGTGCCAGCAGCCAAGACGGGACTAGCGGGGTAGAGACCCAGTACTTC	CASSQDGTSGVETQYF
TRBV7-9	NA	TRBJ2-5	NA	TGTGCCAGCAGCTTATACGCGACCCAAGAGACCCAGTACTTC	CASSLYATQETQYF
TRBV24-1	NA	TRBJ1-4	NA	TGTGCCACCAGTGAGCCGACGACAGCAGCAACTAATGAAAAACTGTTTTTT	CATSEPTTAATNEKLFF
TRBV2	NA	TRBJ1-2	few	TGTGCCAGCAGTGATAAGACTCACTATGGCTACACCTTC	CASSDKTHYGYTF
TRBV12-3/TRBV12-4	NA	TRBJ1-2	NA	TGTGCCAGCAGTTTCAGCAGGGAGAATGGCTACACCTTC	CASSFSRENGYTF
TRBV4-2	NA	TRBJ1-5	NA	TGTGCCAGCAGCCTGGGGGTGGGACAGCCCCAGCATTTT	CASSLGVGQPQHF
TRBV18	NA	TRBJ1-1	NA	TGTGCCAGCTCACGAGCCAGTGAAGCTTTCTTT	CASSRASEAFF
TRBV18	NA	TRBJ1-2	NA	TGTGCCAGCTCCCCTGTGGGGAGCTATGGCTACACCTTC	CASSPVGSYGYTF
TRBV16	NA	TRBJ1-5	NA	TGTGCCAGCAGCCAATTTTGGAGGGATTCTAGCAATCAGCCCCAGCATTTT	CASSQFWRDSSNQPQHF
TRBV18	TRBD1	TRBJ1-6	once	TGTGCCAGCTCACAGGGGGCCGATAATTCACCCCTCCACTTT	CASSQGADNSPLHF
TRBV18	NA	TRBJ2-5	NA	TGTGCCAGCTCACCGGGCCCCGAAATCAAGACCCAGTACTTC	CASSPGPEIKTQYF
TRBV19	TRBD2	TRBJ2-1	NA	TGTGCCAGTAGTCCTGGGACAGCTTTTAGCGGGGGCCTCTACAATGAGCAGTTCTTC	CASSPGTAFSGGLYNEQFF
TRBV9	TRBD2	TRBJ2-1	NA	TGTGCCAGCAGCTCTACAAGCGGGGGGCCCTACAATGAGCAGTTCTTC	CASSSTSGGPYNEQFF
TRBV19	TRBD1	TRBJ1-3	NA	TGTGCCAGTACCACAGGGGCGAACACCAATGAGGCGAACACCATATATTTT	CASTTGANTNEANTIYF
TRBV14	NA	TRBJ2-2	NA	TGTGCCAGCAGCCAAGCAGGGGCTCTGGACACCGGGGAGCTGTTTTTT	CASSQAGALDTGELFF
TRBV7-8	NA	TRBJ2-4	NA	TGTGCCAGCAGCTTAGCGGGATTTGGGGCCTTTAACATTCAGTACTTC	CASSLAGFGAFNIQYF
TRBV6-5	NA	TRBJ2-2	large	TGTGCCAGCACGTACACGGGCACCGGGGAGCTGTTTTTT	CASTYTGTGELFF
TRBV16	NA	TRBJ1-6	NA	TGTGCCAGCAGCCCGACAGGTAGGAGTGAACCCCTCCACTTT	CASSPTGRSEPLHF
TRBV6-5	TRBD1	TRBJ2-1	once	TGTGCCAGCAAGGGGGCCCATGAGCAGTTCTTC	CASKGAHEQFF
TRBV7-6	NA	TRBJ2-7	NA	TGTGCCAGCAGCTTAGCGGGGGGACAAACCTACGAGCAGTACTTC	CASSLAGGQTYEQYF